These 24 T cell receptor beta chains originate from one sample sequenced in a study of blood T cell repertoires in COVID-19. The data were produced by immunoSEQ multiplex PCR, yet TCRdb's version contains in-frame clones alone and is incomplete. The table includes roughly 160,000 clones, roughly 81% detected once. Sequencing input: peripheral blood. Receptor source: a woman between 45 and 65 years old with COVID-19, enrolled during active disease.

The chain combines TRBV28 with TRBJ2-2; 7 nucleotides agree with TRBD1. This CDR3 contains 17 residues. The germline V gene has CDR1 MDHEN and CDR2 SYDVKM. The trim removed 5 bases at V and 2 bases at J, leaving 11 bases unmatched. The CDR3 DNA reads TGTGCCAGCAGTGGCACAGGGGCCGGGTCTAACACCGGGGAGCTGTTTTTT. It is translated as CASSGTGAGSNTGELFF.

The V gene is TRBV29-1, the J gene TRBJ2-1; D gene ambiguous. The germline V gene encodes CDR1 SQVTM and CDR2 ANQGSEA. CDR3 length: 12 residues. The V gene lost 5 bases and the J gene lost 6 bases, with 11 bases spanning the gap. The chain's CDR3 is CSVFLSVNEQFF. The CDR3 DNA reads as TGCAGCGTTTTTCTTTCCGTCAATGAGCAGTTCTTC.

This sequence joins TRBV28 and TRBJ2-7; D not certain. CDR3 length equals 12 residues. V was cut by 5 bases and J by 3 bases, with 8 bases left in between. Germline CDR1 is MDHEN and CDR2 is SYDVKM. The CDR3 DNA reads TGTGCCAGCAGTCGGAGTCTCTACGAGCAGTACTTC. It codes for CASSRSLYEQYF.

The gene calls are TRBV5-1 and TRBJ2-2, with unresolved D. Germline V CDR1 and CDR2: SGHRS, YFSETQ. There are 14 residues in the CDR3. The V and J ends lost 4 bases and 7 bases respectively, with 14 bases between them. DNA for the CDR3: TGCGCCAGCAGCCTGGCTGCCTCGGGCGGGGAGCTGTTTTTT. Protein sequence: CASSLAASGGELFF. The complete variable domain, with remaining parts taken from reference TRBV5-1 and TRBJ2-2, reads KAGVTQTPRYLIKTRGQQVTLSCSPISGHRSVSWYQQTPGQGLQFLFEYFSETQRNKGNFPGRFSGRQFSNSRSEMNVSTLELGDSALYLCASSLAASGGELFFGEGSRLTVL.

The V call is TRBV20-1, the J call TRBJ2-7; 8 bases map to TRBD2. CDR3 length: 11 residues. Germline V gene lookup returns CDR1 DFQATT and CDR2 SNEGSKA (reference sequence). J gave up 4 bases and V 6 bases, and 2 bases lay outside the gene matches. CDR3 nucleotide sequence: TGCAGTGCGCGGGGGGAGTACGAGCAGTACTTC. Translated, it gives CSARGEYEQYF.

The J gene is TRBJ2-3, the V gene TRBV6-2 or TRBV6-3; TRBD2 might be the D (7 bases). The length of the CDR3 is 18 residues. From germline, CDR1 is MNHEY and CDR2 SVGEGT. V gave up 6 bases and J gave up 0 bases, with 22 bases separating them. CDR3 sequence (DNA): TGTGCCAGCAGCTCCCGGGGCGGGGGCCCCCTTAGCACAGATACGCAGTATTTT. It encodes CASSSRGGGPLSTDTQYF.

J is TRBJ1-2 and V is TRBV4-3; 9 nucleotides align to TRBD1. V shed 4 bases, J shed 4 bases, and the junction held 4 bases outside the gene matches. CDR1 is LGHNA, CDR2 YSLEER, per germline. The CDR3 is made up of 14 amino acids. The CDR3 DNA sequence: TGCGCCAGCAGCCTTCTGACAGGGGGCTATGGCTACACCTTC. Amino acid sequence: CASSLLTGGYGYTF.

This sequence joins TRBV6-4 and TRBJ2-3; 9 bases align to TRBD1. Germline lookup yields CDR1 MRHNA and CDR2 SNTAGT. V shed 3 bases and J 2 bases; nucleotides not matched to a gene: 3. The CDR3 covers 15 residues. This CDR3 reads CASSEQQGATDTQYF. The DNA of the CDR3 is TGTGCCAGCAGTGAACAACAGGGGGCCACAGATACGCAGTATTTT.

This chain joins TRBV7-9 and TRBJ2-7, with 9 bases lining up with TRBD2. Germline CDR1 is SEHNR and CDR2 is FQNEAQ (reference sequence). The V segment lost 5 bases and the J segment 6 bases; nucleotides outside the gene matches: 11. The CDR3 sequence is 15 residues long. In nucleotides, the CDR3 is TGTGCCAGCAGCCCCTCGAGCGGGGGGTCTGGCGAGCAGTACTTC. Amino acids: CASSPSSGGSGEQYF.

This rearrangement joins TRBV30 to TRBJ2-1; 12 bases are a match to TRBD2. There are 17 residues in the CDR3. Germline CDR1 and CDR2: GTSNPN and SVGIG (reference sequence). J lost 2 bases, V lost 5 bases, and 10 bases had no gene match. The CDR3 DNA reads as TGTGCCTGGGAAGTCGCCTGGACTAGCGGGGCCTACAATGAGCAGTTCTTC. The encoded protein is CAWEVAWTSGAYNEQFF.

The CDR3 nucleotides are TGTGCCAGCAGCGCCCTCGTGGACAGGGCTGGCTACACCTTC. Amino acid sequence: CASSALVDRAGYTF. V usage is TRBV9 and J usage is TRBJ1-2, with 8 bases lining up with TRBD1. CDR1 and CDR2 (germline): SGDLS, YYNGEE. The CDR3 totals 14 residues. Trimming removed 3 bases from V and 7 bases from J; junction bases left unmatched: 8.

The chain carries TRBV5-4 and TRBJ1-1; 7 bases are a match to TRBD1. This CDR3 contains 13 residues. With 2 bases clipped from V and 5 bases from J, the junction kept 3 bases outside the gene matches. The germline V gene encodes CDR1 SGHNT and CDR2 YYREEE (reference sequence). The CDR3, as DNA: TGTGCCAGCAGCTTCGACAGGGTAACTGAAGCTTTCTTT. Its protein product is CASSFDRVTEAFF.

CDR3 in DNA: TGTGCCACCAGTGATTTTTCAGCGGGGGTCGAGACCCAGTACTTC. Its protein is CATSDFSAGVETQYF. The chain employs TRBV24-1 and TRBJ2-5, with 8 bases lining up with TRBD2. The V and J ends lost 1 base and 5 bases, in that order; junction bases with no gene match: 5. CDR3 length equals 15 residues. CDR1 is KGHDR and CDR2 is SFDVKD in the germline V gene.

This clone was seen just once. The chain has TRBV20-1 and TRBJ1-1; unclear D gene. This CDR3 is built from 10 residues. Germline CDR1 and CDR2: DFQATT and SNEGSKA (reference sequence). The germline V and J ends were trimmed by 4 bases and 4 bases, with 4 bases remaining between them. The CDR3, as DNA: TGCAGTGCTACCGTCACTGAAGCTTTCTTT. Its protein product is CSATVTEAFF.

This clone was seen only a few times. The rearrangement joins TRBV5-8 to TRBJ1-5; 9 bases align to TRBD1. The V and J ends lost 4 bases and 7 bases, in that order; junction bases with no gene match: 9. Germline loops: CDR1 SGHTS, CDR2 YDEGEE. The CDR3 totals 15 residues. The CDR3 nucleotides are TGTGCCAGCAGCCAACGGACAGGGGAGTTACAGCCCCAGCATTTT. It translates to CASSQRTGELQPQHF.

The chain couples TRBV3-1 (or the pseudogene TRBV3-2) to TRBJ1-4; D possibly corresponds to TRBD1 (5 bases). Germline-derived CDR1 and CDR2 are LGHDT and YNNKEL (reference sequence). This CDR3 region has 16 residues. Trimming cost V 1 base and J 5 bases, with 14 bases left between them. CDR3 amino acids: CASSQGSGGGNEKLFF. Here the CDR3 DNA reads TGTGCCAGCAGCCAAGGATCGGGCGGGGGGAATGAAAAACTGTTTTTT.

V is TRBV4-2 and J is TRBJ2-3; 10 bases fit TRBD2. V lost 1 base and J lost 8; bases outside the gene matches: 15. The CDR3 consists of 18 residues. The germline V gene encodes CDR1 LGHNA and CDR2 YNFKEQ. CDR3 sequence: CASSQVPGSGGAQFTQYF. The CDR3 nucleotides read TGTGCCAGCAGCCAAGTACCGGGGAGCGGGGGGGCCCAATTTACGCAGTATTTT.

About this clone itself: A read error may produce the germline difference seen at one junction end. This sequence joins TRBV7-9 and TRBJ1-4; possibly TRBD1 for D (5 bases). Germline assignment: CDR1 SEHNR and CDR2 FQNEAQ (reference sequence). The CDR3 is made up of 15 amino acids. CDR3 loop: CASSSTWGDNKKLFF. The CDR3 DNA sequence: TGTGCCAGCAGCTCCACGTGGGGGGATAATAAAAAACTGTTTTTT.

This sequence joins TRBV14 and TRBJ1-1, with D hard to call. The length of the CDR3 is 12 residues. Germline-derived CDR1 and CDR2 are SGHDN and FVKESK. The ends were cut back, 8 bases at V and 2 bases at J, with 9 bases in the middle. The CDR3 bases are TGTGCCAGCCCTCGGGGAAACACTGAAGCTTTCTTT. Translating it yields CASPRGNTEAFF.

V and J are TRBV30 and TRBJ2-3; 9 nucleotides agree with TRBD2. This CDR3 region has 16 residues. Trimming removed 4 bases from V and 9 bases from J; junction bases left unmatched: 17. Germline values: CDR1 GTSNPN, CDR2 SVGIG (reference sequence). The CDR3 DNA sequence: TGTGCCTGGACTAGGGGGCCGGCGGGGGGGCATAAGACGCAGTATTTT. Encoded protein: CAWTRGPAGGHKTQYF.

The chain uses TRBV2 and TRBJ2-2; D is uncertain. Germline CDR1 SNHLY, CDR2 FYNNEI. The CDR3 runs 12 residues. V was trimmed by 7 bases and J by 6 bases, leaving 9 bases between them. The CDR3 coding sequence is TGTGCCAGCAAAAGGAGTTCCGGGGAGCTGTTTTTT. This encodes CASKRSSGELFF.

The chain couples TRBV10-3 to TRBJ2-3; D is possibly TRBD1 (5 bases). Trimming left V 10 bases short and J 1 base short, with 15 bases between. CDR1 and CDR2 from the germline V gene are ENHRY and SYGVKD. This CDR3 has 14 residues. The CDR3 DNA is TGTGCCAATTCAGGGTCGGTGGGCACAGATACGCAGTATTTT. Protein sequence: CANSGSVGTDTQYF.

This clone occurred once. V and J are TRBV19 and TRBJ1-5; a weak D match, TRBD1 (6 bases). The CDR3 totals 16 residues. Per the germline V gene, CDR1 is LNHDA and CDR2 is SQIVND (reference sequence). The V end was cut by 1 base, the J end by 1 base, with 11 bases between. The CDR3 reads CASSIGPGGSNQPQHF. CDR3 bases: TGTGCCAGTAGTATAGGCCCGGGGGGCAGCAATCAGCCCCAGCATTTT.

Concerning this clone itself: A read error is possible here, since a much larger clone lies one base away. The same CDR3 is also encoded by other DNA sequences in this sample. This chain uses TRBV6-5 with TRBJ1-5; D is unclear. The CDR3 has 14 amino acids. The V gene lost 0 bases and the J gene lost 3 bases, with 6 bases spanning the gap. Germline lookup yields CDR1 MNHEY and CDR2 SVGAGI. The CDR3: CASSYSEDNQPQHF. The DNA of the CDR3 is TGTGCCAGCAGTTACTCGGAGGACAATCAGCCCCAGCATTTT.